This TCR beta chain was documented in a study of blood T cell repertoires in COVID-19. About the research overall: PBMCs, B-cell-depleted T cells, or T cells provided the cDNA or gDNA that made up the material.

Adults between roughly 18 and 90 years of age took part from about 24 US areas. Cohorts were determined from participant-reported clinical history. The study recruited exposed participants who had met a COVID-19 case within 2 weeks before entry. The CDR3 has 15 residues. V shed 6 bases, J shed 7 bases, and the junction held 11 bases outside the gene matches. CDR1 and CDR2 from the germline V gene are MNHNY and SVGAGI (reference sequence). Repertoires were generated with immunoSEQ multiplex PCR, while TCRdb's copy carries only in-frame clones and drops some. The profile shows some 320,000 clones, about 85% of them singletons.

This clonotype was obtained from a woman in her twenties or thirties who had been exposed to COVID-19. The rearrangement joins TRBV6-6 to TRBJ1-4; 7 nucleotides line up with TRBD1. Specimen: PBMCs or T cells enriched from blood (not recorded which). CDR3 protein: CASSQPPDRVEKLFF. The CDR3 bases are TGTGCCAGCAGCCAACCCCCCGACAGGGTTGAAAAACTGTTTTTT.